The source of this TCR beta chain is a study of early T cells in non-severe SARS-CoV-2 infection. In TCRdb, the 5' RACE reads were re-called with MiXCR into one record per CDR3 protein. The sample consists of some 40,000 distinct CDR3 sequences, about 5% of them appearing once. The CDR3 length is 17 residues. Germline V lookup: CDR1 SGHVS, CDR2 FQNEAQ. For this clonotype: Mismatch with germline at one junction end may stem from a read error.

The sequencing input was whole blood. The clonotype was recovered from an adult who was a healthcare worker with PCR-confirmed SARS-CoV-2 infection or an uninfected control (not recorded which). This chain uses TRBV7-8 with TRBJ1-6, with unresolved D. The CDR3 coding sequence is TGTGCCAGCAGTTTAGTCAAGGTTAACTCCTATAATTCACCCCTCCACTTT. Residues: CASSLVKVNSYNSPLHF.